These 13 T cell receptor beta chains were sequenced from one sample in a study of shared clonotypes between healthy human individuals. Measured with immunoSEQ multiplex PCR; TCRdb has only the in-frame clones, and not every one. Among around 1.4 million clones listed, roughly 98.5% were seen once. The sequencing sample was made of naive CD4+ T cells sorted from blood. Subset given: CD45RA+ positively selected. These TCRs come from a man aged 25-45 years in good health.

This chain uses TRBV28 with TRBJ1-4, with TRBD1 matching 7 bases. Trimming removed 7 bases from V and 7 bases from J; junction bases left unmatched: 9. There are 14 residues in the CDR3. The germline gives CDR1 MDHEN, CDR2 SYDVKM. CDR3: CASTGDSAVEKLFF. CDR3 bases: TGTGCCAGCACGGGGGACAGTGCAGTTGAAAAACTGTTTTTT.

J is TRBJ2-3 and V is TRBV7-2, with 10 nucleotides matching TRBD1. V lost 5 bases and J lost 1; bases outside the gene matches: 3. Germline values: CDR1 SGHTA, CDR2 FQGNSA. CDR3 length: 15 residues. The CDR3 DNA sequence: TGTGCCAGCAGCACCGGGACAGGGGGCACAGATACGCAGTATTTT. This codes for CASSTGTGGTDTQYF.

J is TRBJ1-4 and V is TRBV2; D perhaps matches TRBD1 (6 bases). Germline CDR1 and CDR2: SNHLY and FYNNEI. Trimming cost V 6 bases and J 7 bases, with 12 bases left between them. The length of the CDR3 is 13 residues. Here the CDR3 DNA reads TGTGCCAGCAGGGACGGCAGGGGTGAAAAACTGTTTTTT. This sequence encodes CASRDGRGEKLFF.

The V gene is TRBV9, the J gene TRBJ2-5, with 7 bases matching TRBD1. After removal of 0 bases from V and 2 bases from J, the junction contained 4 bases not matched to a gene. The germline V gene encodes CDR1 SGDLS and CDR2 YYNGEE. The CDR3 runs to 15 residues. CDR3 nucleotide sequence: TGTGCCAGCAGCGTAGCGGCAGGGGGTCAAGAGACCCAGTACTTC. Its translation: CASSVAAGGQETQYF.

The genes are TRBV5-4 and TRBJ2-6; D is possibly TRBD2 (6 bases). Germline CDR1 reads SGHNT; CDR2 reads YYREEE (reference sequence). CDR3 length: 16 residues. V lost 8 bases to trimming and J lost 0 bases, with 15 bases between them. The CDR3 DNA follows: TGTGCCAGTCAGCGGGCCCCCCACTCTGGGGCCAACGTCCTGACTTTC. Translating gives CASQRAPHSGANVLTF.

The chain uses TRBV7-7 and TRBJ2-2; the match to TRBD2 covers 10 bases. The germline V gene encodes CDR1 SSHAT and CDR2 FNYEAQ (reference sequence). Unmatched junction bases numbered 6, after V lost 3 bases and J lost 5 bases. This CDR3 has 16 amino acids. This CDR3 reads CASSLELAGATGELFF. The DNA of the CDR3 is TGTGCCAGCAGCTTGGAGCTAGCGGGAGCAACCGGGGAGCTGTTTTTT.

This chain joins TRBV18 and TRBJ1-4; D is undetermined. Germline V gene sequence: CDR1 KGHSH, CDR2 LQKENI. The CDR3 extends over 15 amino acids. V lost 2 bases to trimming and J lost 4 bases, with 11 bases between them. For the CDR3, the DNA is TGTGCCAGCTCACCAATTTGGGGAGATAATGAAAAACTGTTTTTT. Translating gives CASSPIWGDNEKLFF.

The chain carries TRBV7-9 and TRBJ2-7; TRBD2 matches at 13 bases. This CDR3 is 18 amino acids long. The V segment lost 4 bases and the J segment 2 bases; nucleotides outside the gene matches: 11. The V gene's germline CDR1 is SEHNR and CDR2 FQNEAQ (reference sequence). CDR3 bases: TGTGCCAGCAGCTCTCCTCGAGGGACTAGCGGGAAGGCCTACGAGCAGTACTTC. Translating it yields CASSSPRGTSGKAYEQYF.

In this sample, this clone turned up a few times. This rearrangement joins TRBV5-1 to TRBJ1-4; no definite D call. The V and J ends lost 4 bases and 5 bases respectively, with 9 bases between them. This CDR3 spans 13 amino acids. The germline V gene has CDR1 SGHRS and CDR2 YFSETQ. This chain's CDR3 is CASSPQQNEKLFF. The DNA for the CDR3 is TGCGCCAGCAGCCCGCAGCAGAATGAAAAACTGTTTTTT.

The chain couples TRBV11-2 to TRBJ2-6; TRBD1 might be the D (5 bases). The length of the CDR3 is 16 residues. The germline gives CDR1 SGHAT, CDR2 FQNNGV. The V end lost 1 base, the J end lost 2 bases, and 9 bases lay between the germline ends. The CDR3 sequence: CASSLVPRAGANVLTF. CDR3 nucleotide sequence: TGTGCCAGCAGCTTAGTTCCCAGGGCTGGGGCCAACGTCCTGACTTTC. Combining the CDR3 with reference TRBV11-2 and TRBJ2-6 gives the whole variable domain EAGVAQSPRYKIIEKRQSVAFWCNPISGHATLYWYQQILGQGPKLLIQFQNNGVVDDSQLPKDRFSAERLKGVDSTLKIQPAKLEDSAVYLCASSLVPRAGANVLTFGAGSRLTVL.

V usage is TRBV28 and J usage is TRBJ1-2; possible D gene TRBD1, 5 bases. The CDR3 has 14 residues. V lost 5 bases and J lost 2, with 12 bases in between. Per germline, CDR1 MDHEN and CDR2 SYDVKM. The CDR3 loop reads CASSTGTGNYGYTF. Here the CDR3 DNA reads TGTGCCAGCAGTACGGGGACGGGAAACTATGGCTACACCTTC.

V gene TRBV28 combines with J gene TRBJ1-1; D unclear. Per germline, CDR1 MDHEN and CDR2 SYDVKM. The CDR3 loop spans 13 amino acids. V was pared by 6 bases and J by 4 bases, with 12 bases between. Here the CDR3 DNA reads TGTGCCAGCAGGTCCGGCGGGAGCACTGAAGCTTTCTTT. Its translation: CASRSGGSTEAFF.

Notes on this clone: Other nucleotide sequences in the sample specify the same CDR3. The J gene is TRBJ2-7, the V gene TRBV29-1; perhaps TRBD1 as D (6 bases). The CDR3 loop spans 12 amino acids. CDR1 SQVTM and CDR2 ANQGSEA come from the germline V gene. V was clipped by 5 bases and J by 2 bases, with 10 bases between them. CDR3 sequence reads: CSVLQGPYEQYF. The CDR3 nucleotides are TGCAGCGTTTTGCAGGGGCCCTACGAGCAGTACTTC.